This record looks at one T cell receptor beta chain sequence and its context. Its antigen remains undetermined. Base qualities were left out, and no much larger clone turns up one base away. This sample was taken from a study of technical replicates of blood from a few donors (dated by TCRdb to the late 2010s). Library preparation employed the immunoSEQ multiplex PCR assay. Imported from immuneACCESS, the table was reduced by TCRdb to in-frame sequences with V and J called. These copies leave out some clones; in studies compared against another copy, an unresolved V gene accounts for under half, and the cause of the remainder is not known. In this sample the table shows 50,000 to 80,000 clones, roughly 90% of which occur a single time. 4.6% of the sample belongs to the ten largest clones. V loses 1 base at its end and J loses 4 bases; junction bases beyond the gene matches: 4. Counted from cysteine to phenylalanine, this CDR3 has 15 amino acids. Kept here is only the CDR3 DNA, which spans 45 bases and is read in frame from base 1. Taken from the germline V gene, the CDR1 and CDR2 loops are SGHRS and YFSETQ.

The chain joins TRBV5-1 to TRBJ2-1, with 8 central nucleotides matching TRBD2. Specimen: PBMCs. This TCR came from a human donor in good health. Some clones in this sample may be carry-over from other donors' samples. The CDR3 sequence is CASSLYGGDYNEQFF. The DNA sequence is TGCGCCAGCAGCTTGTACGGGGGGGATTACAATGAGCAGTTCTTC.